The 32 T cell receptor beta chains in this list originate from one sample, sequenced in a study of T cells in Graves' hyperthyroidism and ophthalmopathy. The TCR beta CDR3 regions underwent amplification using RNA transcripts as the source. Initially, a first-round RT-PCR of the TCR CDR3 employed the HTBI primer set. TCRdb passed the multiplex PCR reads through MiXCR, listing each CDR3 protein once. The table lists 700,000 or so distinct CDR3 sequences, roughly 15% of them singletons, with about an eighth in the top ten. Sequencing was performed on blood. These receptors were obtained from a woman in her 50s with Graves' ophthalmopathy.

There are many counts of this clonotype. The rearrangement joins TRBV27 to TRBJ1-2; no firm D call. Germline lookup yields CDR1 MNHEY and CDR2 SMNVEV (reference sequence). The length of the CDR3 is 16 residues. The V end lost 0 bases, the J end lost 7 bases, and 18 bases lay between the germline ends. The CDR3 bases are TGTGCCAGCAGTTTATCACCCCTCTCCGGCTTGCGTGGCTACACCTTC. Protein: CASSLSPLSGLRGYTF.

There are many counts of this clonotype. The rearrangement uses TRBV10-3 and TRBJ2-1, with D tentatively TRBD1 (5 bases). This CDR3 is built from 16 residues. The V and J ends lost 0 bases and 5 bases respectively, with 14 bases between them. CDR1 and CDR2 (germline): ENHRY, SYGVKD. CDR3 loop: CAISESIRRANNEQFF. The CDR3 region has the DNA TGTGCCATCAGTGAGTCGATACGCAGGGCGAACAATGAGCAGTTCTTC.

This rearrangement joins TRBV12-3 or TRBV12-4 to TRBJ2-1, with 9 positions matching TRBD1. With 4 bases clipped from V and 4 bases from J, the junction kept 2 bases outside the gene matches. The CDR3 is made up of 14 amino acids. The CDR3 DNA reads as TGTGCCAGCAGTTGGGGGACAGGGTACAATGAGCAGTTCTTC. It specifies CASSWGTGYNEQFF.

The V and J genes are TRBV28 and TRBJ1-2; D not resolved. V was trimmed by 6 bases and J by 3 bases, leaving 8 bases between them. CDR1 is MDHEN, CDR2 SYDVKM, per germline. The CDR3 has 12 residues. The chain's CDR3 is CASRSVYYGYTF. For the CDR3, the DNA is TGTGCCAGCAGGTCCGTATACTATGGCTACACCTTC.

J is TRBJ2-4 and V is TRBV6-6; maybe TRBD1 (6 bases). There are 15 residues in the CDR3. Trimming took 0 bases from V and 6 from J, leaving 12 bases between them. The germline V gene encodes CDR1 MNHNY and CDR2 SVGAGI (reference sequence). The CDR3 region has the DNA TGTGCCAGCAGTTACTCTGGGGGACACGGAAACATTCAGTACTTC. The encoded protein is CASSYSGGHGNIQYF.

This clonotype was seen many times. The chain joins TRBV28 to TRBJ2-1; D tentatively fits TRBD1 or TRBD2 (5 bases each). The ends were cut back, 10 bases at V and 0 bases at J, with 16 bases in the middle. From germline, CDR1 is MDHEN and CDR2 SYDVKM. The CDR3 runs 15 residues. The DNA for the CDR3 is TGTGCCACACTCTCCAAGGGGAGCTCCTACAATGAGCAGTTCTTC. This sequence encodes CATLSKGSSYNEQFF.

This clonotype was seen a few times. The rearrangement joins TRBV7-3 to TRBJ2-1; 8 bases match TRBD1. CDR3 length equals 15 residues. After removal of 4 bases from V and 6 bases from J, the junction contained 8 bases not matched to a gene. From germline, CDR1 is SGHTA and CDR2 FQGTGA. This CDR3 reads CASSSPGGLGNEQFF. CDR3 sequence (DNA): TGTGCCAGCAGCTCCCCAGGGGGCCTGGGCAATGAGCAGTTCTTC.

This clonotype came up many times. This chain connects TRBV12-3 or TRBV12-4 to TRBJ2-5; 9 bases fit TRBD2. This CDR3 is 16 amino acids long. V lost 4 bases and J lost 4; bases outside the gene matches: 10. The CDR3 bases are TGTGCCAGCAGTTATCCGGGACTAGCTTATGGAGAGACCCAGTACTTC. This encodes CASSYPGLAYGETQYF.

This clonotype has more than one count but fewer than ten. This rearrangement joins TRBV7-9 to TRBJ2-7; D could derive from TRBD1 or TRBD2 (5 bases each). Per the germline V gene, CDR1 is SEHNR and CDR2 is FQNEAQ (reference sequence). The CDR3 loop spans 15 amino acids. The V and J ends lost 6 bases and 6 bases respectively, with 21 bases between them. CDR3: CASSPRGLRGLEQYF. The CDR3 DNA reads TGTGCCAGCAGTCCCCGAGGACTTAGGGGCCTCGAGCAGTACTTC.

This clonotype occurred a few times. The CDR3 reads CASGTSPLHF. CDR3 coding DNA: TGTGCCAGCGGAACTTCACCCCTCCACTTT. V gene TRBV27 combines with J gene TRBJ1-6; D is undetermined. Germline V gene lookup returns CDR1 MNHEY and CDR2 SMNVEV (reference sequence). The CDR3 contains 10 residues. V lost 8 bases, J lost 9 bases, and 5 bases lay in between.

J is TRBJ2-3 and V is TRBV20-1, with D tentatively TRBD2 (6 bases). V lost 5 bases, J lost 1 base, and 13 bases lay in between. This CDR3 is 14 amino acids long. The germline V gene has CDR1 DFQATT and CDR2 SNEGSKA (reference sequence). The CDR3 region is CSAQPGLGTDTQYF. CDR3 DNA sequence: TGCAGTGCTCAACCGGGACTTGGCACAGATACGCAGTATTTT.

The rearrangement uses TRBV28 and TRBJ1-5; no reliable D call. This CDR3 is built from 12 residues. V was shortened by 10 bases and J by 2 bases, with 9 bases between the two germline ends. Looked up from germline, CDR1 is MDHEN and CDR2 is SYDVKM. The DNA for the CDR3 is TGTGCCACCGGGGTGGGCAATCAGCCCCAGCATTTT. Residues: CATGVGNQPQHF.

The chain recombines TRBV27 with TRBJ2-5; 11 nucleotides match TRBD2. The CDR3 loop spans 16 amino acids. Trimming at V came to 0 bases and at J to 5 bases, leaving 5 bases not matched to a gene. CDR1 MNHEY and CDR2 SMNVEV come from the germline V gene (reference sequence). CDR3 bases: TGTGCCAGCAGTTTATCGTTAGCGGGAGGGCTCGAGACCCAGTACTTC. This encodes CASSLSLAGGLETQYF.

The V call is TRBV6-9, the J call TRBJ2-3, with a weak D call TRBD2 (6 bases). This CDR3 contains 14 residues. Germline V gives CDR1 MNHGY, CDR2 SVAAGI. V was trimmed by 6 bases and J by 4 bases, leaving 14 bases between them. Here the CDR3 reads CASRYTREADTQYF. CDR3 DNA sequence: TGTGCCAGCAGGTACACCAGGGAGGCAGATACGCAGTATTTT.

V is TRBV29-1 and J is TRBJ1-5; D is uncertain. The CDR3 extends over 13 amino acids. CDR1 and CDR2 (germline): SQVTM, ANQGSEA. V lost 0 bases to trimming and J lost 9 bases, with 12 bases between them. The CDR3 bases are TGCAGCGTTGAAGACGGCCCCTTGGGGCCCCAGCATTTT. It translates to CSVEDGPLGPQHF. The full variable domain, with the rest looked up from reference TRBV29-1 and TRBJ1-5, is SAVISQKPSRDICQRGTSLTIQCQVDSQVTMMFWYRQQPGQSLTLIATANQGSEATYESGFVIDKFPISRPNLTFSTLTVSNMSPEDSSIYLCSVEDGPLGPQHFGDGTRLSIL.

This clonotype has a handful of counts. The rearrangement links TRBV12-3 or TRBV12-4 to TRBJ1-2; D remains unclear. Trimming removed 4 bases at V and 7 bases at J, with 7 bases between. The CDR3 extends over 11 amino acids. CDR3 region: CASSSVIGYTF. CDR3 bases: TGTGCCAGCAGTTCAGTTATTGGCTACACCTTC.

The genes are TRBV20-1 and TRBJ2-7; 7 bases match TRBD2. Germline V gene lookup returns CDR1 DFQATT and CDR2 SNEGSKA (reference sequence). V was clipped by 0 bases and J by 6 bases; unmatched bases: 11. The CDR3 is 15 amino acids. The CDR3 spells CSARDRTRESSEQYF. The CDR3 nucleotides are TGCAGTGCTAGAGATCGGACGCGGGAGAGTAGCGAGCAGTACTTC.

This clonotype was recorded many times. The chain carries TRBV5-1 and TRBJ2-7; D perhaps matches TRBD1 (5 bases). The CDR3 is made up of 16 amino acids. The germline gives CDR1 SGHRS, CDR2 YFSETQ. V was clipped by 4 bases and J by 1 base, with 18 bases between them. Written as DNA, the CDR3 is TGCGCCAGCAGCCTTACGACAGAAAATCCTTCCTACGAGCAGTACTTC. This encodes CASSLTTENPSYEQYF.

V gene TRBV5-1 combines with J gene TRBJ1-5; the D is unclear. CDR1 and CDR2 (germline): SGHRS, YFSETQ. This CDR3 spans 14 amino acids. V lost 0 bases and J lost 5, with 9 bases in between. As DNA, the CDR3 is TGCGCCAGCAGCTTGGGGCATGGGGATCAGCCCCAGCATTTT. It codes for CASSLGHGDQPQHF.

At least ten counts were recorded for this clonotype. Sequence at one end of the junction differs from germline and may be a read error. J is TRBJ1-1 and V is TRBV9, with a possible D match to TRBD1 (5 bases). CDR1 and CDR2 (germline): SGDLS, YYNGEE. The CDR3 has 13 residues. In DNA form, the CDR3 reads TGTGCCAGCAGCCCGGGGGGGAACCCTGAAGCTTTCTTT. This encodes CASSPGGNPEAFF.

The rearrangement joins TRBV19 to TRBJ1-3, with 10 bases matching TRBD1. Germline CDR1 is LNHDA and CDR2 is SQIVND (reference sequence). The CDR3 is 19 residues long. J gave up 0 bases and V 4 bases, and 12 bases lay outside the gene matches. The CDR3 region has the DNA TGTGCCAGTAGTACAGCCCGGACAGGGGGTATGCGCTCTGGAAACACCATATATTTT. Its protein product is CASSTARTGGMRSGNTIYF.

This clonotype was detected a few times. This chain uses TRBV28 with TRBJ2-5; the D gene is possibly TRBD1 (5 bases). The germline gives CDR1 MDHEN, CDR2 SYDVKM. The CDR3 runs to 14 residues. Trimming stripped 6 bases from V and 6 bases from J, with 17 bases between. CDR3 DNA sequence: TGTGCCAGCAGGGTGGGCAGGGTGGTGAAGACCCAGTACTTC. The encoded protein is CASRVGRVVKTQYF.

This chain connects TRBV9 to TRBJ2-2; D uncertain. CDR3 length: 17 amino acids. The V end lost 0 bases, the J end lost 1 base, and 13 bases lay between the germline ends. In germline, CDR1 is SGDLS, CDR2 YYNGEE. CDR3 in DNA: TGTGCCAGCAGCGTAGCTCCGTGGAAATTGAACACCGGGGAGCTGTTTTTT. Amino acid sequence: CASSVAPWKLNTGELFF. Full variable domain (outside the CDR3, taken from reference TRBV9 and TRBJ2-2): DSGVTQTPKHLITATGQRVTLRCSPRSGDLSVYWYQQSLDQGLQFLIQYYNGEERAKGNILERFSAQQFPDLHSELNLSSLELGDSALYFCASSVAPWKLNTGELFFGEGSRLTVL.

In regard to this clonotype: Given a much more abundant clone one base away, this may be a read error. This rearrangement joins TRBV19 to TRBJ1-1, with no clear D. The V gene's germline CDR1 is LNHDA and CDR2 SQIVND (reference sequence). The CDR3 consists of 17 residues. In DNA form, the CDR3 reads TGTGCCAGTAGTATAGCGTGGCGCCGGAGGACGAACACTGAAGTTTTCTTT. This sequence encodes CASSIAWRRRTNTEVFF.

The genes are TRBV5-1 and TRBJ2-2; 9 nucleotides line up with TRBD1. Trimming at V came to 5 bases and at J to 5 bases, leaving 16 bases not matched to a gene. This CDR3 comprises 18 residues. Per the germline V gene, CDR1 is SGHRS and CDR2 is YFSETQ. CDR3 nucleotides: TGCGCCAGCAGGGGGATGCCGGGACAGGGAAGCGGGACCGGGGAGCTGTTTTTT. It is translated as CASRGMPGQGSGTGELFF. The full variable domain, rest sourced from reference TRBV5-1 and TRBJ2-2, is KAGVTQTPRYLIKTRGQQVTLSCSPISGHRSVSWYQQTPGQGLQFLFEYFSETQRNKGNFPGRFSGRQFSNSRSEMNVSTLELGDSALYLCASRGMPGQGSGTGELFFGEGSRLTVL.

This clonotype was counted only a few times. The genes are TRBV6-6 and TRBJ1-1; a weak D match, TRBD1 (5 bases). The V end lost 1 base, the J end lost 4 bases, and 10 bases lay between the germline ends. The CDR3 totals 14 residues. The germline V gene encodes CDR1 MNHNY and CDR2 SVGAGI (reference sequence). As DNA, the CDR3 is TGTGCCAGCAGTTACTTCCAGGGTGCCACTGAAGCTTTCTTT. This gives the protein CASSYFQGATEAFF.

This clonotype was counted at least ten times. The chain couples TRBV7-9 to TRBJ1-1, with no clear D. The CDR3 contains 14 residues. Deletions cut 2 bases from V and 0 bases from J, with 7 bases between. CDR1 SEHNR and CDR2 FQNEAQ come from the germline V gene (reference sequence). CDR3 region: CASSLNGMNTEAFF. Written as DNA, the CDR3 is TGTGCCAGCAGCTTAAACGGGATGAACACTGAAGCTTTCTTT.

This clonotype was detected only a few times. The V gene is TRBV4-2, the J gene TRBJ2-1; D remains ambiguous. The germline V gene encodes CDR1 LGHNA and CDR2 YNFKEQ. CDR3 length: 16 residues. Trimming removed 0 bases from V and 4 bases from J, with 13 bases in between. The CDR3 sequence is CASSQDATGLYNEQFF. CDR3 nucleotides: TGTGCCAGCAGCCAAGATGCGACTGGATTATACAATGAGCAGTTCTTC.

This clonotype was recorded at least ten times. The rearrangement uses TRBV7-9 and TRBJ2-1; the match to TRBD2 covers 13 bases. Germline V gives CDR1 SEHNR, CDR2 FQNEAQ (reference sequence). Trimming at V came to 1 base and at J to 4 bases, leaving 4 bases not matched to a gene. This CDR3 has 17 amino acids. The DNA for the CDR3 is TGTGCCAGCAGCTTAGGGACTAGCGGGAGACTTTACAATGAGCAGTTCTTC. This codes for CASSLGTSGRLYNEQFF.

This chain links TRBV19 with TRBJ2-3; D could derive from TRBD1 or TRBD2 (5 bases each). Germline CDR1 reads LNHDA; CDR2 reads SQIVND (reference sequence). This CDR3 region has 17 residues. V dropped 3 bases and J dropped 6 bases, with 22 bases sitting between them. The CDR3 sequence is CASSILSGPTHSDTQYF. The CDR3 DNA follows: TGTGCCAGTAGTATCCTTTCGGGACCTACTCACTCCGATACGCAGTATTTT.

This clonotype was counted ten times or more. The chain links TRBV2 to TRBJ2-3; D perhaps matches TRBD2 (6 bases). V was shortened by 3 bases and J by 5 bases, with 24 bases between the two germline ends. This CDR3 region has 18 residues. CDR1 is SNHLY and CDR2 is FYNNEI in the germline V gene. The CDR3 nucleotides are TGTGCCAGCAGTGATAACCGACTAGAACGGGTTTCCAGAGATACGCAGTATTTT. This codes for CASSDNRLERVSRDTQYF.

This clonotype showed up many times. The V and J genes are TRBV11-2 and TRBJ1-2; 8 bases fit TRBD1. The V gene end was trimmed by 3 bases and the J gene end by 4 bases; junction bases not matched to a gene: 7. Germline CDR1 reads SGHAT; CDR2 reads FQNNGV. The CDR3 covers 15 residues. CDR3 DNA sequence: TGTGCCAGCAGCTTGGACAGGGCTTTAGGCTATGGCTACACCTTC. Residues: CASSLDRALGYGYTF.